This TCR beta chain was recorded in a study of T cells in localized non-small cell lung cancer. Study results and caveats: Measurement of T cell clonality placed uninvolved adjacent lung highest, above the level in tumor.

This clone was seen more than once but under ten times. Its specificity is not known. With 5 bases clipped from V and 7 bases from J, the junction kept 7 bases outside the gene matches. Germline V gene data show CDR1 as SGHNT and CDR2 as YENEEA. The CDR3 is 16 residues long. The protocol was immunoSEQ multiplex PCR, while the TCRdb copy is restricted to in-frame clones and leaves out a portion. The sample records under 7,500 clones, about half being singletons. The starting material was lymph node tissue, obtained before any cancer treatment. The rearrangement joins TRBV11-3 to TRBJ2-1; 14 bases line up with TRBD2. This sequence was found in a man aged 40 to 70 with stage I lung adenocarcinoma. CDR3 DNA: TGTGCCAGCAGCGGGACTAGCGGGAGTAAGCAAAATGAGCAGTTCTTC. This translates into CASSGTSGSKQNEQFF.